A single sample is the source of the 15 T cell receptor beta chains below, sequenced in a study of cytomegalovirus exposure and HLA in healthy donors. PCR involved 60 Vbeta and 13 Jbeta primers. Some clones are missing from TCRdb's copy, which holds only in-frame ones; the method was immunoSEQ multiplex PCR. The top ten clones hold about 4% of a sample with 150,000 to 200,000 clones, 77% of them seen once. The material sequenced was PBMCs. The receptors were sampled from an older woman in good health and CMV-seropositive.

The chain carries TRBV7-2 and TRBJ1-2; the match to TRBD1 covers 9 bases. The germline CDR1 and CDR2 sequences are SGHTA and FQGNSA. CDR3 length: 14 residues. J lost 6 bases, V lost 5 bases, and 7 bases had no gene match. This chain's CDR3 is CASSPRQGVDGYTF. The CDR3 bases are TGTGCCAGCAGCCCCAGACAGGGGGTAGATGGCTACACCTTC.

The CDR3 DNA follows: TGTGCCATCAGTGAGTCGGACAGGAATAGCAATCAGCCCCAGCATTTT. Protein product: CAISESDRNSNQPQHF. This rearrangement joins TRBV10-3 to TRBJ1-5, with TRBD1 identical over 7 bases. The CDR3 runs to 16 residues. Germline V lookup: CDR1 ENHRY, CDR2 SYGVKD. V lost 0 bases, J lost 0 bases, and 2 bases stayed unmatched.

This rearrangement joins TRBV7-9 to TRBJ2-5; 12 positions match TRBD2. The germline V gene encodes CDR1 SEHNR and CDR2 FQNEAQ (reference sequence). The length of the CDR3 is 17 residues. Germline trimming cut 5 bases from V and 5 bases from J; bases unmatched to any gene: 12. Here the CDR3 DNA reads TGTGCCAGCAGCCGTCGGACTAGCGGGGTTGAAGGGGAGACCCAGTACTTC. It specifies CASSRRTSGVEGETQYF.

The rearrangement uses TRBV7-3 and TRBJ2-1; weak D call: TRBD2 (6 bases). Germline V gene data show CDR1 as SGHTA and CDR2 as FQGTGA. This CDR3 contains 19 residues. V was trimmed by 0 bases and J by 9 bases, leaving 27 bases between them. CDR3 sequence reads: CASSLTFVGGTNRRGEQFF. CDR3 in DNA: TGTGCCAGCAGCTTAACCTTTGTGGGAGGTACGAATAGAAGAGGTGAGCAGTTCTTC.

The chain links TRBV6-5 to TRBJ1-1; D possibly corresponds to TRBD1 (6 bases). V gave up 5 bases and J gave up 7 bases, with 14 bases separating them. In germline, CDR1 is MNHEY, CDR2 SVGAGI. CDR3 length equals 13 residues. CDR3 sequence reads: CASSDRSGYEAFF. CDR3 in DNA: TGTGCCAGCAGTGACAGGTCTGGGTATGAAGCTTTCTTT.

This clone was detected only once. The V and J genes are TRBV18 and TRBJ1-2, with 10 nucleotides matching TRBD1. Germline V gene sequence: CDR1 KGHSH, CDR2 LQKENI. J lost 8 bases, V lost 6 bases, and 12 bases had no gene match. CDR3 length equals 15 residues. The CDR3, as DNA: TGTGCCAGCTCCGCCGAAGACAGGGGGCATGGAGGCTACACCTTC. This encodes CASSAEDRGHGGYTF. Together with reference TRBV18 and TRBJ1-2, the CDR3 gives the full variable domain: NAGVMQNPRHLVRRRGQEARLRCSPMKGHSHVYWYRQLPEEGLKFMVYLQKENIIDESGMPKERFSAEFPKEGPSILRIQQVVRGDSAAYFCASSAEDRGHGGYTFGSGTRLTVV.

The rearrangement joins TRBV2 to TRBJ1-2, with D perhaps matching TRBD1 (6 bases). Germline V gene data show CDR1 as SNHLY and CDR2 as FYNNEI. The CDR3 contains 13 residues. Trimming pared 6 bases from V and 7 bases from J, leaving 15 bases between. CDR3 DNA: TGTGCCAGCAGGGGAACAGGGCTGGGTGGCTACACCTTC. Amino acids: CASRGTGLGGYTF.

The CDR3 region has the DNA TGTGCCAGCAGTTTACTCGACAGGGGGCGCGATCAGCCCCAGCATTTT. Translating gives CASSLLDRGRDQPQHF. The chain couples TRBV28 to TRBJ1-5; 10 bases line up with TRBD1. The CDR3 is made up of 16 amino acids. Germline V gene sequence: CDR1 MDHEN, CDR2 SYDVKM. J gave up 5 bases and V 2 bases, and 6 bases lay outside the gene matches.

This clone was seen a handful of times. The V and J genes are TRBV19 and TRBJ2-5; 9 nucleotides agree with TRBD1. Germline V gene data show CDR1 as LNHDA and CDR2 as SQIVND (reference sequence). This CDR3 is built from 15 residues. After removal of 4 bases from V and 5 bases from J, the junction contained 8 bases not matched to a gene. In nucleotides, the CDR3 is TGTGCCAGTAGTACCGGGACAGGGTTTTTTGAGACCCAGTACTTC. This encodes CASSTGTGFFETQYF.

Comment on this clone: Additional DNA sequences in this sample encode the identical CDR3. CDR3 coding DNA: TGTGCCAGCAGCCTGGGACAGAACACTGAAGCTTTCTTT. Amino acid sequence: CASSLGQNTEAFF. V is TRBV7-2 and J is TRBJ1-1; possible D gene TRBD1, 6 bases. From germline, CDR1 is SGHTA and CDR2 FQGNSA. The V end lost 5 bases, the J end lost 1 base, and 8 bases lay between the germline ends. The length of the CDR3 is 13 residues.

This chain uses TRBV6-5 with TRBJ2-4, with a tentative D call TRBD1 (6 bases). This CDR3 region has 15 residues. The germline gives CDR1 MNHEY, CDR2 SVGAGI. V was shortened by 5 bases and J by 5 bases, with 16 bases between the two germline ends. The CDR3: CASSQTRAGENIQYF. CDR3 coding DNA: TGTGCCAGCAGTCAGACTCGTGCAGGGGAAAACATTCAGTACTTC.

This clone was observed a few times. The chain carries TRBV7-2 and TRBJ2-5; 10 bases are shared with TRBD2. CDR3 size: 16 residues. The V gene's germline CDR1 is SGHTA and CDR2 FQGNSA. V lost 4 bases to trimming and J lost 5 bases; unmatched junction nucleotides: 10. For the CDR3, the DNA is TGTGCCAGCAGCTCGCGGGGTAGCGGGGGGTCGGAGACCCAGTACTTC. Its translation: CASSSRGSGGSETQYF.

Here the CDR3 DNA reads TGTGCCAGCAGAGTTTCACAGGGAAATCGTGGCTACACCTTC. Amino acid sequence: CASRVSQGNRGYTF. The chain joins TRBV6-1 to TRBJ1-2; perhaps TRBD1 as D (6 bases). V lost 6 bases and J 7 bases, leaving 18 bases between the germline ends. The CDR3 length is 14 residues. CDR1 MNHNS and CDR2 SASEGT come from the germline V gene.

The V call is TRBV6-1, the J call TRBJ1-5; no definite D call. V lost 6 bases, J lost 3 bases, and 15 bases lay in between. CDR1 and CDR2 (germline): MNHNS, SASEGT. CDR3 length: 15 amino acids. The CDR3 sequence is CASSPAADYNQPQHF. CDR3 coding DNA: TGTGCCAGCAGCCCTGCGGCAGACTACAATCAGCCCCAGCATTTT.

V is TRBV7-9 and J is TRBJ1-1; 8 nucleotides match TRBD1. Germline V CDR1 and CDR2: SEHNR, FQNEAQ (reference sequence). V was clipped by 1 base and J by 3 bases; unmatched bases: 1. The CDR3 covers 14 residues. The CDR3 sequence: CASSLDRGDTEAFF. In DNA form, the CDR3 reads TGTGCCAGCAGCTTAGACAGGGGGGACACTGAAGCTTTCTTT.